This entry describes one T cell receptor beta chain. The sample originates from a study of blood T cell repertoires in COVID-19. Enrollees, about 18 to 89 years old, lived in around 23 US areas. Cohorts were determined from participant-reported clinical history. In Cohort 3, a recovered donor had either two negative PCRs, clearance, or symptom resolution. Germline V lookup: CDR1 PRHDT, CDR2 FYEKMQ (reference sequence). The CDR3 contains 15 residues. V lost 5 bases and J lost 3; bases outside the gene matches: 3. Per the authors' pipeline: Amplification from reference gene primers served as the basis for estimated nucleated cell counts. TCRdb's copy holds only in-frame clones and misses some; the assay was immunoSEQ multiplex PCR. The D gene and trimming were derived from the DNA, and the V and J assignments and clone size from that table. The sample yields about 390,000 clones, about 87% seen once.

The sequenced material came from PBMCs or T cells enriched from blood (not recorded which). The TCR originated in a woman aged 45-60 years who had recovered from COVID-19. The chain carries TRBV13 and TRBJ2-7; 14 nucleotides line up with TRBD2. The CDR3 DNA reads TGTGCCAGCAGCCCAGGACTAGCGGGGGGCTACGAGCAGTACTTC. This encodes CASSPGLAGGYEQYF.